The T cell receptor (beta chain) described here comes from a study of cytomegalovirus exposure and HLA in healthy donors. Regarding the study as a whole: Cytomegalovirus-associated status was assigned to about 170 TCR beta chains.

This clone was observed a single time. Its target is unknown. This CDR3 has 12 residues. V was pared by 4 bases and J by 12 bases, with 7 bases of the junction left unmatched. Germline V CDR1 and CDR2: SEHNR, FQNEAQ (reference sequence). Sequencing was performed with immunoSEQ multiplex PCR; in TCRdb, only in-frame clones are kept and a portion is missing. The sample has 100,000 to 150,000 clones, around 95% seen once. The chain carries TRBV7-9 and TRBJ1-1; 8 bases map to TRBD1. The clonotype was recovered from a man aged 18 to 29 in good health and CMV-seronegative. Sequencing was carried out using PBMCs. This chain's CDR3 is CASSSPGQVPFF. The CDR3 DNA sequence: TGTGCCAGCAGCTCCCCGGGACAGGTCCCTTTCTTT.